This TCR beta chain was recorded in a study of response to subunit inactivated influenza vaccine. Findings and caveats of the study: Few additional T cells are recruited per seasonal influenza vaccination, authors suggested.

The CDR3 is 15 residues long. The junction had 3 bases not matched to a gene; V was cut back by 3 bases and J by 7 bases. One entry per CDR3 protein, called by TCRdb with MiXCR from the RT-PCR reads. Among roughly 790,000 distinct CDR3 sequences listed, approximately 22% were seen once. The sample holds many counts of this clonotype. Its antigen is not identified. This clonotype was sampled from a man aged 50 to 59 who received an inactivated influenza vaccine. This chain links TRBV12-3 or TRBV12-4 with TRBJ2-2; the match to TRBD2 covers 12 bases. The source was PBMCs from blood, collected more than 4 days after vaccination. CDR3 sequence: CASSFEGLAGGELFF. In nucleotides, the CDR3 is TGTGCCAGCAGTTTCGAGGGACTAGCGGGCGGGGAGCTGTTTTTT.